This T cell receptor beta chain was profiled in a study of blood T cells in healthy people across ages (dated by TCRdb to 2015 to 2017). In the study overall: In model experiments, roughly one uniquely barcoded TCR beta cDNA molecule per two T cells was captured by template switching. Using deep sequencing normalized with unique cDNA molecular identifiers, the study measured how TCR beta repertoire diversity changes with age. Two additional independent replicas of 1 million unique cDNA reads from the same blood draw were analyzed for two donors (one aged 18 to 29 and one aged 80 or older). Four age groups were formed from the donors: young (average approximately 15 years), middle-aged (approximately 42), aged (approximately 60) and long-lived (less than 85). Donors of different ages were randomly distributed across sequencing lanes to avoid experimental bias. Broad study findings and their caveats: Since profiling was done on bulk unsorted PBMCs, naive and antigen-experienced compartments could not be conclusively compared. The CMV infection status of donors was not known, potentially confounding age-related changes in expanded clonotypes. Observed TCR beta diversity per million T cells fell roughly linearly with age, and a significant reduction was already apparent by age roughly 40. The long-lived group showed more naive CD4+ T cells, fewer expanded clones and increased TCR diversity than the aged group, suggesting age selection. Estimates of total diversity from one million sequenced T cells were regarded as lower bounds and underestimates. Observed TCR beta diversity correlated strongly with the percentage of naive T cells measured by flow cytometry.

Comments on this clonotype: The antigen this receptor binds is unknown. The input lacks base qualities; no much larger clone sits a single base away.

For CDR1 and CDR2, the germline V gene lists MDHEN and SYDVKM. The V end loses 11 bases and the J end loses 3 bases, and a stretch of 15 bases separates them. The CDR3 spans 13 residues, from the cysteine through the phenylalanine. Left in the record is the CDR3 DNA by itself, 39 bases read in frame from the first base. Systemically healthy Caucasian individuals from Russia, 35 to 40 in total and aged about 6 to 100 years, were included as donors. About 10 milliliters of peripheral blood were collected from each donor into EDTA-treated Vacutainer tubes. Ficoll-Paque density-gradient centrifugation was used to isolate PBMCs, with at least 6 million obtained per sample. Total RNA, at least 6 micrograms per sample, was extracted from PBMCs with Trizol reagent. The percentages of naive CD45RAhigh/CD27high T cells were determined by flow cytometry on a PBMC aliquot from every donor. Libraries were constructed by 5' RACE. The run used an Illumina HiSeq 2500. The second PCR ran for about 6 to 12 cycles and used a J-beta primer mix along with a sample-barcoded 5' primer. A template-switch 5' adaptor carrying 12 random nucleotides introduced a unique molecular identifier onto each TCR beta cDNA molecule. At least 3 million CDR3-containing paired-end reads were obtained from each sample. The Mint cDNA synthesis kit, primed by a TRBC-specific oligonucleotide, was used to synthesize first-strand cDNA from all RNA. Following uracil-DNA glycosylase treatment, all cDNA underwent a first 18-cycle PCR with the universal primers M1SS and BC2_uni_R. In the authors' own workflow: Each sample was normalized by randomly selecting 1 million high-quality reads, each carrying a distinct molecular identifier. Instead of being binned into consensus sequences, reads that shared molecular identifiers were thrown out. MiTCR, with a Q25 quality threshold and the strictest error-elimination algorithm, was used for CDR3 identification, clonotype clustering and error correction. A nonparametric unseen species model with Euler transformation was used to estimate lower-bound total TCR beta diversity. TCRdb reanalyzed the raw reads on its own, using fastp at Q25 for trimming and MiXCR for clone calling, and kept in-frame beta chains. Rows are combined by CDR3 protein, so each entry shows the most common genes and DNA. The V and J calls follow TCRdb's processing rather than the paper's. This sample holds about 730,000 distinct CDR3 sequences; approximately 43% were observed only once. The ten largest account for 20% to 25% of the sample.

Sequenced input: blood. The TCR was taken from a woman in her sixties or seventies in good health. The rearranged segments are TRBV28 and TRBJ2-3, and possibly TRBD2, on 5 matching bases. The CDR3 protein is CAGSGFGTDTQYF. The DNA sequence is as follows: TGTGCCGGCTCGGGGTTCGGGACAGATACGCAGTATTTT.